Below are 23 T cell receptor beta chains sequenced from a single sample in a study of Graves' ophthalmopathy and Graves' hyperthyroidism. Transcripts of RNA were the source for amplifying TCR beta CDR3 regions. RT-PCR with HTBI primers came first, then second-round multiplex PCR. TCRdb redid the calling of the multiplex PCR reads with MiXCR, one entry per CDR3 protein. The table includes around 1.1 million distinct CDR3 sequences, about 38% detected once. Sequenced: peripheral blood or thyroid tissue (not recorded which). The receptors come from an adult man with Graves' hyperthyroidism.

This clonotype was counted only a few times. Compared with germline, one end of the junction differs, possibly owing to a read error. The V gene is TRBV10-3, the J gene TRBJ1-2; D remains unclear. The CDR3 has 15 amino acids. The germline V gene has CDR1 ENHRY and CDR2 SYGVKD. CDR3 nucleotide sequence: TGTGCCAGCAGTGAAGCACCAGACACATTCTATGGCTACACCTTC. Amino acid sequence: CASSEAPDTFYGYTF.

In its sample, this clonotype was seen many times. For the CDR3, the DNA is TGTGCCAGCAGCTTGAACGTCTTCGGGGCGGTCGCTGAAGCTTTCTTT. Translating gives CASSLNVFGAVAEAFF. The genes are TRBV7-2 and TRBJ1-1; D may be TRBD1 (5 bases). The V end was cut by 3 bases, the J end by 6 bases, with 20 bases between. The CDR3 sequence is 16 residues long. The germline V gene encodes CDR1 SGHTA and CDR2 FQGNSA.

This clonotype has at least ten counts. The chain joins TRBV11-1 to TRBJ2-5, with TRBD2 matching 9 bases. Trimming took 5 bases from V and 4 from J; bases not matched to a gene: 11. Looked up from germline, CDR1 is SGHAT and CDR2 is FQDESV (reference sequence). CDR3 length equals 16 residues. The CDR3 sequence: CASSPVGTSSGETQYF. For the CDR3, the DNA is TGTGCCAGCAGCCCCGTCGGGACTAGCTCTGGAGAGACCCAGTACTTC. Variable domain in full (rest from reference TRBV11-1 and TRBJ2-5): EAEVAQSPRYKITEKSQAVAFWCDPISGHATLYWYRQILGQGPELLVQFQDESVVDDSQLPKDRFSAERLKGVDSTLKIQPAELGDSAMYLCASSPVGTSSGETQYFGPGTRLLVL.

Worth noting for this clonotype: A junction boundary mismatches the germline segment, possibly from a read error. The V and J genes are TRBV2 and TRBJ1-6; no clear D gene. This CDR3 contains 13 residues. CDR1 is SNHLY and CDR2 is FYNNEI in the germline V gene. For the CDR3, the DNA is TGTGCCAGCAAACCCGCTTATAGTTCACCCCTCCACTTT. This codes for CASKPAYSSPLHF.

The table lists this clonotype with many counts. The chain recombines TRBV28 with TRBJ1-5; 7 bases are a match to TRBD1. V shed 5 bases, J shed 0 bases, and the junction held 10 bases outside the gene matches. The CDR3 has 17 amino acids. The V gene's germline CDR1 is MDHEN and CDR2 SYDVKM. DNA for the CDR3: TGTGCCAGCAGTGATCCGCCCGGGACAGATAGCAATCAGCCCCAGCATTTT. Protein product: CASSDPPGTDSNQPQHF.

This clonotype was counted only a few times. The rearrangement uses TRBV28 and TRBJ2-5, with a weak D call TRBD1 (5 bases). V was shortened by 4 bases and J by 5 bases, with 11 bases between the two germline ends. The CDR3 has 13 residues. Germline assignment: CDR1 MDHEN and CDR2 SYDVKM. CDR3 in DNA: TGTGCCAGCAGTTACGACAGTCGGGAGACCCAGTACTTC. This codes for CASSYDSRETQYF.

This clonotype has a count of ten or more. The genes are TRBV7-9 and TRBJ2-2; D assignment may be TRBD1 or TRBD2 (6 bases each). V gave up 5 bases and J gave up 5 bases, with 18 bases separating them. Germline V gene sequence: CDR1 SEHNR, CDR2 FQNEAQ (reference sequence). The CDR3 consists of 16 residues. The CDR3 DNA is TGTGCCAGCAGCCAATGGGGGGACATCGGTACCGGGGAGCTGTTTTTT. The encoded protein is CASSQWGDIGTGELFF.

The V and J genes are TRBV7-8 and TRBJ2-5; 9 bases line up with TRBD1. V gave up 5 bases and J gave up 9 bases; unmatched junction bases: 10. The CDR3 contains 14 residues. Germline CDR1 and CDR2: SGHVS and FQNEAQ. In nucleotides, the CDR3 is TGTGCCAGCAGCCTAGACAGGGGGGTACTGGCCCAGTACTTC. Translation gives CASSLDRGVLAQYF.

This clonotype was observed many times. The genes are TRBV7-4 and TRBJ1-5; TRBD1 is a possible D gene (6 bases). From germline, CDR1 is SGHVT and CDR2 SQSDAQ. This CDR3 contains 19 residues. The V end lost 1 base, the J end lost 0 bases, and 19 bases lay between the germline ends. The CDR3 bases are TGTGCCAGCAGCTTAGATGAGGGGGACCCAAAGTATAGCAATCAGCCCCAGCATTTT. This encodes CASSLDEGDPKYSNQPQHF.

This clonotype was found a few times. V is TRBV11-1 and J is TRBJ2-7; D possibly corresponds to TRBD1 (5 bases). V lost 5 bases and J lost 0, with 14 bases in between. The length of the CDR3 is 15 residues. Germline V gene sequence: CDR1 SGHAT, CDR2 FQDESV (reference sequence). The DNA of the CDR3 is TGTGCCAGCAGCCGCACAGACAGACTCTCCTACGAGCAGTACTTC. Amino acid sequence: CASSRTDRLSYEQYF. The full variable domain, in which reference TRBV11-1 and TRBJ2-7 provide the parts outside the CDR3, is EAEVAQSPRYKITEKSQAVAFWCDPISGHATLYWYRQILGQGPELLVQFQDESVVDDSQLPKDRFSAERLKGVDSTLKIQPAELGDSAMYLCASSRTDRLSYEQYFGPGTRLTVT.

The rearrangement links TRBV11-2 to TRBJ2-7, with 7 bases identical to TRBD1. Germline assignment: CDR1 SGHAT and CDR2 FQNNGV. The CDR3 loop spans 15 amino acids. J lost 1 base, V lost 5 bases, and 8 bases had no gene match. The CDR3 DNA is TGTGCCAGCAGCCCGCGATGGGACAGTTCCTACGAGCAGTACTTC. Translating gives CASSPRWDSSYEQYF.

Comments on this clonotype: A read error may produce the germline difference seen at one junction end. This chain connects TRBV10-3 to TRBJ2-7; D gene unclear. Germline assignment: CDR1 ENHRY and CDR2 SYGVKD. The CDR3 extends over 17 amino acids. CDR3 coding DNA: TGTGCCAGCAGTTTGGGTTTTACGGACGGCAAATCCTACGAGCAGTACTTC. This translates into CASSLGFTDGKSYEQYF.

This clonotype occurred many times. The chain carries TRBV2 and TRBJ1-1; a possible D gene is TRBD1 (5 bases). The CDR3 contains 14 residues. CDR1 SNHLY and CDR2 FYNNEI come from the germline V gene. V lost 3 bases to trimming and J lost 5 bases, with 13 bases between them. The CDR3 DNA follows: TGTGCCAGCAGTGAGGGCAGGGCCGGGACTGAAGCTTTCTTT. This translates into CASSEGRAGTEAFF.

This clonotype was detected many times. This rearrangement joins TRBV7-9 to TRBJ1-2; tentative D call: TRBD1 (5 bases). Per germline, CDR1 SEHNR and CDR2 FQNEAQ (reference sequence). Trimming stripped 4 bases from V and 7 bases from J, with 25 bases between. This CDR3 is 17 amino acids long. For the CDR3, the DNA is TGTGCCAGCAGCTCGATCCCTTACAGGCCCCCCCAGCGTGGCTACACCTTC. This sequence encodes CASSSIPYRPPQRGYTF.

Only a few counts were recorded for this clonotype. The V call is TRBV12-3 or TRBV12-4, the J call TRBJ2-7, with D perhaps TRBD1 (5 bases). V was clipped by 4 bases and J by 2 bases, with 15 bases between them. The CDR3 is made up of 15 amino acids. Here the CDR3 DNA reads TGTGCCAGCAGTTACTCGGTGGGGCATGCCTACGAGCAGTACTTC. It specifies CASSYSVGHAYEQYF.

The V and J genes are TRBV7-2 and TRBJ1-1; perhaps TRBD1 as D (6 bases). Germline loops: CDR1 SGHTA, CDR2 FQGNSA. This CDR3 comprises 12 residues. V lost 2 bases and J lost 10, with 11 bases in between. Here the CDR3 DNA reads TGTGCCAGCAGCTTACGGGGGGGCACAGCTTTCTTT. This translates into CASSLRGGTAFF.

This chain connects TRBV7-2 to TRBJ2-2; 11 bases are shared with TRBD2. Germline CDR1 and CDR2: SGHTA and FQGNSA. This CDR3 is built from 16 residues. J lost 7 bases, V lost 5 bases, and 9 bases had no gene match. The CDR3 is CASSPLSGGAFGELFF. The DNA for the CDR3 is TGTGCCAGCAGCCCCCTTAGCGGGGGGGCTTTCGGGGAGCTGTTTTTT. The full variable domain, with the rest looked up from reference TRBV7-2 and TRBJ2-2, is GAGVSQSPSNKVTEKGKDVELRCDPISGHTALYWYRQSLGQGLEFLIYFQGNSAPDKSGLPSDRFSAERTGGSVSTLTIQRTQQEDSAVYLCASSPLSGGAFGELFFGEGSRLTVL.

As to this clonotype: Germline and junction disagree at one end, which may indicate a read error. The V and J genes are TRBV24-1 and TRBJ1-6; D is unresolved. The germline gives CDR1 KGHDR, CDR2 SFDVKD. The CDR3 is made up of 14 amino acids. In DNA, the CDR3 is TGTGCCACCAGCGACGCTCCAGTCGGCTCACCCCCCCACTTT. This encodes CATSDAPVGSPPHF.

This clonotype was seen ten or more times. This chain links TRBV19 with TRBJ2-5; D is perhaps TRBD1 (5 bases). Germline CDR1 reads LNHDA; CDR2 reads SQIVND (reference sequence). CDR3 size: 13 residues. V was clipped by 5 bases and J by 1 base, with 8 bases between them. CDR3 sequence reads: CASSWQGQETQYF. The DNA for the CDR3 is TGTGCCAGTAGTTGGCAGGGCCAAGAGACCCAGTACTTC.

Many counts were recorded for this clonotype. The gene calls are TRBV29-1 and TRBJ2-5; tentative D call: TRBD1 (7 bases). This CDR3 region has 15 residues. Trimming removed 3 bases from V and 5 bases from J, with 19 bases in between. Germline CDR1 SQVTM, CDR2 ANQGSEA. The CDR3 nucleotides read TGCAGCGTTGAGGAGGGGGCGCTTCCCCCCGAGACCCAGTACTTC. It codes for CSVEEGALPPETQYF.

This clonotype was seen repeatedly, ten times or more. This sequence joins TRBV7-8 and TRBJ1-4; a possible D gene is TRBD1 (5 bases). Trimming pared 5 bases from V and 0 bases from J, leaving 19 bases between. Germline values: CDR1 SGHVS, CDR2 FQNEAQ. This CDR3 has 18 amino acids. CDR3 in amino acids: CASSPPGTDHATNEKLFF. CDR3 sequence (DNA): TGTGCCAGCAGCCCCCCCGGGACGGATCATGCAACTAATGAAAAACTGTTTTTT.

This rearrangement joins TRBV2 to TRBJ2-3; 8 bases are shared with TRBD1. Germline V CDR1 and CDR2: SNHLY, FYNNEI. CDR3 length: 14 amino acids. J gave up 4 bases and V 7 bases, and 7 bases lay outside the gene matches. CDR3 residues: CASIMDRDPDTQYF. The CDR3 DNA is TGTGCCAGCATCATGGACAGGGACCCAGATACGCAGTATTTT.

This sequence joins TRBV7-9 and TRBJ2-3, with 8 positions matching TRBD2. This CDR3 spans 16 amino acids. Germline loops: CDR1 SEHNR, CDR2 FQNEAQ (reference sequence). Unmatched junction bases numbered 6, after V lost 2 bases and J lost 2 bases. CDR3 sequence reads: CASSLTTSGYTDTQYF. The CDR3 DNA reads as TGTGCCAGCAGCTTAACAACTAGCGGTTACACAGATACGCAGTATTTT.